This TCR beta chain was profiled in a study of shared clonotypes between healthy human individuals. Points from the study as a whole: The researchers took only blood, and tissue repertoires probably look different.

Sequenced by immunoSEQ multiplex PCR; TCRdb stores in-frame clones only, minus some. The data show about 2.3 million clones, 85% to 95% seen once. On this clone: Its antigen is undetermined.

V was pared by 2 bases and J by 4 bases, with 4 bases of the junction left unmatched. CDR1 SGHRS and CDR2 YFSETQ come from the germline V gene. The CDR3 covers 15 residues. The rearrangement links TRBV5-1 to TRBJ2-2; 8 nucleotides agree with TRBD2. Source material: naive CD4+ T cells from PBMCs. The subset: CD45RA+ positively selected. This TCR was sampled from a man aged 18-30 years in good health. Some clones in this sample may be carry-over from other donors' samples. The CDR3 nucleotides are TGCGCCAGCAGCTTCACGGGAGGGGTCACCGGGGAGCTGTTTTTT. This codes for CASSFTGGVTGELFF.